This TCR beta chain came from a study of shared clonotypes between healthy human individuals. Study-level results: Richness estimates generally favored naive over memory subsets.

Per germline, CDR1 SQVTM and CDR2 ANQGSEA. Deletions cut 4 bases from V and 8 bases from J, with 11 bases between. The CDR3 consists of 11 residues. The protocol was immunoSEQ multiplex PCR, while the TCRdb copy is restricted to in-frame clones and leaves out a portion. This sample has 2 million to 2.5 million clones, with 90% to 96% found just once. Every donor was a Caucasian adult from Nashville, Tennessee. With regard to this clone: Its specificity is unknown.

What was sequenced was naive CD4+ T cells sorted from blood. The subset here: CD45RA+ positively selected. The genes are TRBV29-1 and TRBJ2-5; D is unresolved. The receptor's source is a man aged 18 to 35 in good health. The CDR3 reads CSVGPKDTQYF. The CDR3 nucleotides read TGCAGCGTTGGGCCCAAGGACACCCAGTACTTC.